These T cell receptor beta chains were read from a single sample in a study of post-analysis software for immune sequencing data. TCRdb passed the PCR reads through MiXCR, listing each CDR3 protein once. The table shows fewer than 850,000 distinct CDR3 sequences, with 30% occurring only once. The sample was blood. These receptors were taken from a girl between 5 and 17 years old with multiple sclerosis. The CDR3 runs from the conserved cysteine through the conserved F or W. Each record gives: clone size, D gene, V gene, J gene, CDR3 protein, CDR3 DNA. A D gene is named only where the DNA matches it firmly. Where a row states a size, it is once, few, many or the class of an expanded clone; other rows omit it.

>once|NA|TRBV2|TRBJ1-1
CASTVIQGTEAFF
TGTGCCAGCACCGTCATACAGGGCACTGAAGCTTTCTTT
>NA|TRBD2|TRBV11-2|TRBJ2-7
CASSFTGTSGKEQYF
TGTGCCAGCAGCTTTACCGGGACTAGCGGGAAAGAGCAGTACTTC
>few|TRBD2|TRBV20-1|TRBJ2-7
CSARETSGRVGFRYEQYF
TGCAGTGCTAGAGAGACTAGCGGGAGGGTGGGCTTTCGGTACGAGCAGTACTTC
>NA|NA|TRBV6-5|TRBJ1-5
CASRGTDYQPQHF
TGTGCCAGCAGAGGGACCGATTATCAGCCCCAGCATTTT
>NA|NA|TRBV6-5|TRBJ1-6
CASSHRALSSSPLHF
TGTGCCAGCAGTCACAGGGCCCTGTCGAGCTCACCCCTCCACTTT
>few|NA|TRBV20-1|TRBJ1-5
CSAQGRQGSNQPQHF
TGCAGTGCTCAAGGTCGGCAGGGAAGCAATCAGCCCCAGCATTTT
>few|NA|TRBV5-1|TRBJ1-2
CASSLEPGGNYGYTF
TGCGCCAGCAGCTTGGAGCCGGGGGGGAACTATGGCTACACCTTC
>few|NA|TRBV5-1|TRBJ1-1
CASSTRQSTEAFF
TGCGCCAGCAGCACCAGACAGTCAACTGAAGCTTTCTTT
>NA|NA|TRBV6-5|TRBJ1-2
CASSNEGVYGYTF
TGTGCCAGCAGTAACGAGGGAGTCTATGGCTACACCTTC
>NA|NA|TRBV29-1|TRBJ2-7
CSVLTGGTNYEQYF
TGCAGCGTACTGACCGGGGGTACAAACTACGAGCAGTACTTC
>once|NA|TRBV10-3|TRBJ1-1
CAISPRWEPNTEAFF
TGTGCCATCAGCCCAAGATGGGAGCCGAACACTGAAGCTTTCTTT
>few|TRBD1|TRBV5-1|TRBJ2-1
CASSLGQGEYNEQFF
TGCGCCAGCAGTCTGGGACAGGGTGAATACAATGAGCAGTTCTTC
>many|NA|TRBV7-2|TRBJ2-2
CASSSGRLLTGELFF
TGTGCCAGCAGCTCCGGACGGCTACTGACCGGGGAGCTGTTTTTT
>NA|TRBD2|TRBV6-1|TRBJ2-1
CASGLAGDNEQFF
TGTGCCAGCGGACTAGCGGGGGACAATGAGCAGTTCTTC
>NA|NA|TRBV7-6|TRBJ1-1
CASSLAAGLVNTEAFF
TGTGCCAGCAGCTTAGCTGCAGGGCTAGTGAACACTGAAGCTTTCTTT
>many|NA|TRBV20-1|TRBJ2-5
CSARGGGEQYF
TGCAGTGCTAGGGGCGGTGGGGAGCAGTACTTC
>NA|NA|TRBV20-1|TRBJ2-2
CSAPTNWNTGELFF
TGCAGTGCTCCGACCAACTGGAACACCGGGGAGCTGTTTTTT
>NA|NA|TRBV7-2|TRBJ1-1
CASSFEGGRTEAFF
TGTGCCAGCAGCTTCGAGGGGGGTCGCACTGAAGCTTTCTTT
>few|NA|TRBV20-1|TRBJ2-1
CSARRVVAYNEQFF
TGCAGTGCTAGAAGGGTGGTTGCCTACAATGAGCAGTTCTTC
>many|NA|TRBV10-3|TRBJ2-5
CAIRVGETQYF
TGTGCCATCAGGGTCGGGGAGACCCAGTACTTC
>few|NA|TRBV7-2|TRBJ2-5
CASRQSVETQYF
TGTGCCAGCAGGCAGAGCGTGGAGACCCAGTACTTC
>few|TRBD1|TRBV27|TRBJ1-1
CASKVDRANTEAFF
TGTGCCAGCAAAGTGGACAGGGCGAACACTGAAGCTTTCTTT
>few|TRBD2|TRBV20-1|TRBJ2-3
CSARVSTSGTDTQYF
TGCAGTGCTAGAGTTTCGACTAGCGGGACGGATACGCAGTATTTT
>NA|TRBD2|TRBV20-1|TRBJ2-1
CSAPRRGGRNEQFF
TGCAGTGCCCCCCGGCGGGGGGGCCGCAATGAGCAGTTCTTC
>few|TRBD1|TRBV7-2|TRBJ1-5
CASSLRTGEGQPQHF
TGTGCCAGCAGCCTTCGGACAGGTGAGGGTCAGCCCCAGCATTTT
>NA|NA|TRBV19|TRBJ1-5
CASCPVTGNQPQHF
TGTGCCAGTTGTCCCGTGACGGGCAATCAGCCCCAGCATTTT